The entry below describes one T cell receptor (beta chain). Its antigen is not known. Stable Graves' hyperthyroidism denoted no ophthalmopathy progression over 18 months. Uncontrolled infection, other autoimmune disease, pregnancy or lactation led to exclusion. Using RNA transcripts as the source, TCR beta CDR3 regions were amplified. HTBI primers drove first-round RT-PCR of the TCR CDR3. TCRdb re-derived calls from the multiplex PCR reads in MiXCR, one entry per CDR3 protein. The sample records about 620,000 distinct CDR3 sequences, roughly 17% being singletons. The record originates from a study of T cells in Graves' hyperthyroidism and ophthalmopathy. Germline V gene sequence: CDR1 MDHEN, CDR2 SYDVKM. The CDR3 length is 14 residues. V gave up 1 base and J gave up 14 bases; unmatched junction bases: 12. Points from the study as a whole: A median about 6 months before onset, the model predicted ophthalmopathy.

This clonotype was sampled from a woman in her 30s with Graves' hyperthyroidism. This sequence joins TRBV28 and TRBJ2-3; 7 bases agree with TRBD2. Specimen: blood. The CDR3 sequence: CASSLFEKRELGYF. As DNA, the CDR3 is TGTGCCAGCAGTTTATTTGAAAAGCGGGAATTGGGGTATTTT.